The clone carrying this T cell receptor (beta chain) was counted many times. Its antigen is still unknown. These data belong to a study of early T cells in non-severe SARS-CoV-2 infection. The overall study: RNA in bulk from unsorted whole blood was sequenced, and chains were unpaired. Regarding the study as a whole: Database matching using VDJdb favored anti-spike CD8 responses, with private and CD4 specificities left missing.

Individual cDNA molecules carried attached unique molecular identifiers. TCRdb redid the calling of the 5' RACE reads with MiXCR, one entry per CDR3 protein. The sample lists around 35,000 distinct CDR3 sequences, 5.8% occurring once. The length of the CDR3 is 16 residues. With V trimmed by 0 bases and J by 6 bases, 4 bases remained unmatched. CDR1 and CDR2 (germline): LGHNA, YSLEER. The chain carries TRBV4-3 and TRBJ2-1; 11 bases agree with TRBD1. The origin of this receptor is an adult who was a healthcare worker with PCR-confirmed SARS-CoV-2 infection or an uninfected control (not recorded which). Sequencing was performed on whole blood. The CDR3 bases are TGCGCCAGCAGCCAAGACACGGGGACAGGGGGCAATGAGCAGTTCTTC. It yields the protein CASSQDTGTGGNEQFF.